Listed below are T cell receptor beta chains from one sample, sequenced in a study of naive and memory T cell subsets. Using its own MiXCR run on the UMI-ligation and nested PCR reads, TCRdb lists one record per CDR3 protein. The table has 65,000 to 85,000 distinct CDR3 sequences, 13% seen once. The source material was central memory CD4+ T cells from blood. The receptors were sampled from a human donor in good health. Both conserved end residues are part of each CDR3. Each record gives: V gene, clone size, J gene, D gene, CDR3 DNA, CDR3 protein. A D gene is named only where the DNA matches it firmly. Clone size is shown for a subset of rows, as once, few, many or a class of expanded clone.

>TRBV12-3/TRBV12-4|-|TRBJ2-4|-
TGTGCCAGCACCTGGCGGGCGGGAGGAGGACAGGGGACCCTTTTAGCCAAAAACATTCAGTACTTC
CASTWRAGGGQGTLLAKNIQYF
>TRBV15|medium-sized|TRBJ1-3|-
TGTGCCACCAGCAGAGGAACCAGCGGGGTACCTGGAAACACCATATATTTT
CATSRGTSGVPGNTIYF
>TRBV11-2|-|TRBJ2-3|-
TGTGCCAGCAGCCCCCCGGCAACAGCTAGCACAGATACGCAGTATTTT
CASSPPATASTDTQYF
>TRBV29-1|many|TRBJ2-3|TRBD2
TGCAGCGGGAACGTCTTAGCGGGAGGTGCAGATACGCAGTATTTT
CSGNVLAGGADTQYF
>TRBV6-2/TRBV6-3|many|TRBJ2-5|-
TGTGCCAGTCGCCACCCCAGGGGACGGGAGACCCAGTACTTC
CASRHPRGRETQYF
>TRBV29-1|few|TRBJ1-5|-
TGCAGCGTTGAAGAGGTACAGGGTCAGCCCCAGCATTTT
CSVEEVQGQPQHF
>TRBV6-1|-|TRBJ2-7|TRBD2
TGTGCCAGCAGTCTATCCGGGACTAGCGGGAGATCGAGCTCCTACGAGCAGTACTTC
CASSLSGTSGRSSSYEQYF
>TRBV20-1|-|TRBJ2-1|TRBD2
TGCAGTGCTGCGTCGTCACTAGCGGAAACATACAATGAGCAGTTCTTC
CSAASSLAETYNEQFF
>TRBV7-2|many|TRBJ2-1|TRBD2
TGTGCCAGCAGCATAATAGCGGGAGGGCCTTGGAATGAGCAGTTCTTC
CASSIIAGGPWNEQFF
>TRBV15|-|TRBJ1-4|-
TGTGCCACCAGCTTGAGCCGGGGGGTTAATGAAAAACTGTTTTTT
CATSLSRGVNEKLFF
>TRBV5-1|-|TRBJ1-1|-
TGCGCCAGCAGCTTTGCGGACGGTACCACTGAAGCTTTCTTT
CASSFADGTTEAFF
>TRBV5-1|few|TRBJ2-3|TRBD2
TGCGCCAGCAGCTTGGCTAGGACTAGGGATACGCAGTATTTT
CASSLARTRDTQYF
>TRBV10-2|few|TRBJ1-4|-
TGCGCCAGCGGAGACGGGTCAACTAATGAAAAACTGTTTTTT
CASGDGSTNEKLFF
>TRBV6-5|-|TRBJ1-1|-
TGTGCCAGCAGTTCCGCTAAAGGGTCAGGGGAGGCTTTCTTT
CASSSAKGSGEAFF
>TRBV2|many|TRBJ1-6|TRBD1
TGTGCCAGCAGCCGGGACAGATCCTCTTCACCCCTCCACTTT
CASSRDRSSSPLHF
>TRBV3-1|few|TRBJ1-2|-
TGTGCCAGCAGCCGTGGAGCAGCAAAAGGCTACACCTTC
CASSRGAAKGYTF
>TRBV4-1|-|TRBJ1-5|TRBD1
TGCGCCAGCAGCCAAGACCTGCCGCTTGAACAGGGGGATCAGCCCCAGCATTTT
CASSQDLPLEQGDQPQHF
>TRBV4-1|few|TRBJ1-1|-
TGCGCCAGCAGACCCCCCGGGAGGCCAAACACTGAAGCTTTCTTT
CASRPPGRPNTEAFF
>TRBV10-3|many|TRBJ2-2|TRBD2
TGTGCCATCAGCGGACTAGCGGGAGGGCCTGGGACCGGGGAGCTGTTTTTT
CAISGLAGGPGTGELFF
>TRBV11-1|-|TRBJ2-1|-
TGTGCCAGCAGCTTAGCCTCGACTGTGAATGAGCAGTTCTTC
CASSLASTVNEQFF
>TRBV4-1|-|TRBJ1-5|-
TGCGCCAGCAGCCAAGATGGCCGGGTAGATCAGCCCCAGCATTTT
CASSQDGRVDQPQHF
>TRBV27|few|TRBJ1-6|-
TGTGCCAGCAGTTCATTCGGGGCAGGGAATTCACCCCTCCACTTT
CASSSFGAGNSPLHF
>TRBV28|-|TRBJ1-2|-
TGTGCCAGCAACCAGGGGTCCCTGGGTGGCTACACCTTC
CASNQGSLGGYTF
>TRBV7-9|-|TRBJ1-1|TRBD1
TGTGCCAGCAGCTTAACAGGGGGGAGGAACACTGAAGCTTTCTTT
CASSLTGGRNTEAFF
>TRBV30|-|TRBJ2-7|TRBD1
TGTGCCTGGGCCGTCGACAGGGGACACTACGAGCAGTACTTC
CAWAVDRGHYEQYF
>TRBV20-1|few|TRBJ1-2|-
TGCAGTGCTAGAGACAGGGTTAACTATGGCTACACCTTC
CSARDRVNYGYTF
>TRBV3-1|few|TRBJ2-1|-
TGTGCCAGCAGCCAAGCTACGCGGAGCGAGCAGTTCTTC
CASSQATRSEQFF
>TRBV28|many|TRBJ1-4|-
TGTGCCAGCAGTTTATCAGGGGTCGAAAAACTGTTTTTT
CASSLSGVEKLFF
>TRBV4-2|-|TRBJ2-7|-
TGTGCCAGCAGCCAAGCAACCAGCTCCTACGAGCAGTACTTC
CASSQATSSYEQYF
>TRBV20-1|many|TRBJ2-1|-
TGCAGTGCTAGTTCGATTGAGCAGTTCTTC
CSASSIEQFF
>TRBV28|many|TRBJ2-5|TRBD2
TGTGCCAGCACCCGGTGGGCGGGAGGGCGAGTAGCAGAGACCCAGTACTTC
CASTRWAGGRVAETQYF
>TRBV20-1|-|TRBJ2-5|TRBD2
TGCAGTGCTAGAGATCTAGCGGGAGTTGAGACCCAGTACTTC
CSARDLAGVETQYF
>TRBV7-9|few|TRBJ1-1|TRBD1
TGTGCCAGCAGCTCGAGACAGGGTAATCCTGAAGCTTTCTTT
CASSSRQGNPEAFF
>TRBV12-5|few|TRBJ1-5|-
TGTGCTAGTGGTTCGGAGAACGGCAGGGGCAACAATCAGCCCCAGCATTTT
CASGSENGRGNNQPQHF
>TRBV7-2|-|TRBJ1-4|-
TGTGCCAGCAGCTTAGGAAATAATGAAAAACTGTTTTTT
CASSLGNNEKLFF
>TRBV5-4|few|TRBJ1-4|-
TGTGCCAGCAGCCTAGGGGGAAGCGCAGAAAAACTGTTTTTT
CASSLGGSAEKLFF
>TRBV28|few|TRBJ2-5|TRBD1
TGTGCCAGCAGTTCAAGGGACAGGGGGGTGGAGACCCAGTACTTC
CASSSRDRGVETQYF
>TRBV3-1|few|TRBJ2-2|-
TGTGCCAGCTCCCGCGGGCCTGACTCGTTCCGGGCTCCGGAGCTGTTTTTT
CASSRGPDSFRAPELFF
>TRBV5-8|-|TRBJ2-1|-
TGTGCCAGCAGCTTTGTCATCCGCGATGAGCAGTTCTTC
CASSFVIRDEQFF
>TRBV3-1|many|TRBJ2-6|-
TGTGCCAGCAGCCAAGATGCGTGGGGAGGGGGCTTCGGGGCCAACGTCCTGACTTTC
CASSQDAWGGGFGANVLTF
>TRBV7-9|few|TRBJ1-1|TRBD1
TGTGCCAGCGTCGGGACAGCCAGGGTGAACACTGAAGCTTTCTTT
CASVGTARVNTEAFF
>TRBV20-1|-|TRBJ2-4|-
TGCAGTGCTAGTTCCGTCTCGGGAGCGGGCAAAAACATTCAGTACTTC
CSASSVSGAGKNIQYF
>TRBV20-1|many|TRBJ2-7|TRBD2
TGCAGTGCAAACCCGGGACTAGCGTACGAGCAGTACTTC
CSANPGLAYEQYF
>TRBV20-1|many|TRBJ1-1|-
TGCAGTGCTAGAGATAATCGGGGGGGGGCGCCAAGCACTGAAGCTTTCTTT
CSARDNRGGAPSTEAFF
>TRBV6-1|many|TRBJ1-1|TRBD1
TGTGCCAGCGGCAGGGGGCAGGGTGAAGCTTTCTTT
CASGRGQGEAFF
>TRBV7-9|-|TRBJ2-1|-
TGTGCCAGCAGCTTACTTGGGGGCGTAATCAGGTACAATGAGCAGTTCTTC
CASSLLGGVIRYNEQFF
>TRBV4-2|many|TRBJ2-4|-
TGTGCCAGCAGCCAAACCTCATTGGAGGCCAAAAACATTCAGTACTTC
CASSQTSLEAKNIQYF
>TRBV12-3/TRBV12-4|few|TRBJ1-4|-
TGTGCCAGCAGTTTTTCGGGGGGTACTAATGAAAAACTGTTTTTT
CASSFSGGTNEKLFF